Following are 5 T cell receptor beta chains from one sample sequenced in a study of memory CD4+ T cells and cytomegalovirus serostatus. The sort gate was single viable CD3+CD4+CD8-CD45RO+ cells for memory CD4+ T cells. Data came from immunoSEQ multiplex PCR; TCRdb stores just in-frame clones and leaves some out. The sample has about 38,000 clones, about 80% seen once. Specimen: memory CD4+ T cells from blood. All receptors derive from an adult in good health and CMV-seropositive.

This sequence joins TRBV6-5 and TRBJ1-3; D is unresolved. Deletions cut 2 bases from V and 0 bases from J, with 11 bases between. Per the germline V gene, CDR1 is MNHEY and CDR2 is SVGAGI. This CDR3 contains 16 residues. CDR3 sequence: CASSYQQPTSGNTIYF. DNA of the CDR3: TGTGCCAGCAGTTACCAACAGCCAACCTCTGGAAACACCATATATTTT.

The chain joins TRBV9 to TRBJ1-2; possibly TRBD1 for D (5 bases). This CDR3 comprises 14 residues. V was trimmed by 0 bases and J by 0 bases, leaving 6 bases between them. Germline V CDR1 and CDR2: SGDLS, YYNGEE. In DNA form, the CDR3 reads TGTGCCAGCAGCGTAGGACAGTCTAACTATGGCTACACCTTC. It is translated as CASSVGQSNYGYTF.

This chain links TRBV7-9 with TRBJ2-2; 7 bases line up with TRBD1. Trimming at V came to 4 bases and at J to 1 base, leaving 0 bases not matched to a gene. CDR1 is SEHNR, CDR2 FQNEAQ, per germline (reference sequence). The CDR3 is 14 amino acids. CDR3 residues: CASSWTGNTGELFF. The CDR3 DNA sequence: TGTGCCAGCAGCTGGACAGGGAACACCGGGGAGCTGTTTTTT.

This clone was seen only a few times. The chain is built from TRBV4-3 and TRBJ1-5; TRBD1 might be the D (6 bases). Germline CDR1 reads LGHNA; CDR2 reads YSLEER. The CDR3 totals 15 residues. V dropped 4 bases and J dropped 4 bases, with 14 bases sitting between them. The CDR3 DNA follows: TGCGCCAGCAGCCTCTACAGGGTCCCTAATCAGCCCCAGCATTTT. Translating gives CASSLYRVPNQPQHF.

This rearrangement joins TRBV5-4 to TRBJ1-4, with D perhaps matching TRBD1 (6 bases). The CDR3 totals 14 residues. Germline CDR1 SGHNT, CDR2 YYREEE (reference sequence). The V end was cut by 3 bases, the J end by 5 bases, with 11 bases between. The CDR3 DNA is TGTGCCAGCAGCTCGGGGGGCGGGAATGAAAAACTGTTTTTT. This encodes CASSSGGGNEKLFF.